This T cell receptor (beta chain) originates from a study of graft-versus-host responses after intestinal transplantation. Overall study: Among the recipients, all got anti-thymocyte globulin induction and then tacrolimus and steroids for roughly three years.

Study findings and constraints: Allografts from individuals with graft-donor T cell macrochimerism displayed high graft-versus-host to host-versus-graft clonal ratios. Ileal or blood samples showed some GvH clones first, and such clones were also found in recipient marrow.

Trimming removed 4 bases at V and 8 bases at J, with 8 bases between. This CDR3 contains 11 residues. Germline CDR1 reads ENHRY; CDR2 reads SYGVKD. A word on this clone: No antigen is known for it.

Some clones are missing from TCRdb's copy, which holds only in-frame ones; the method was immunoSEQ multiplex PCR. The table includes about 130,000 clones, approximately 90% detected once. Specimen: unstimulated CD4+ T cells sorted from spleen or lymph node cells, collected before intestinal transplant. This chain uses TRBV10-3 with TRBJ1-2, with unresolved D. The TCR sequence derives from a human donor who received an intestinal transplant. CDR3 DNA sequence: TGTGCCATCAGTGGGGTGGAAGGCTACACCTTC. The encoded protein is CAISGVEGYTF.